These 21 T cell receptor beta chains were sequenced from one sample in a study of T-cell reconstitution after alpha-beta-depleted transplantation in children. Unique molecular identifiers tagged the TCRbeta library. TCRdb reprocessed the PCR reads with MiXCR, giving one entry per CDR3 protein. The sample holds over 90,000 distinct CDR3 sequences; 7% to 8% are singletons and the top ten take about 15%. Sequenced material: PBMCs, taken before TCRalphabeta/CD19-depleted stem cell transplant. The source of these receptors is a boy younger than 10 with acute lymphoblastic leukemia, due to receive a stem cell transplant.

Ten or more counts support this clonotype. The chain recombines TRBV28 with TRBJ1-2, with a tentative D call TRBD1 (5 bases). Looked up from germline, CDR1 is MDHEN and CDR2 is SYDVKM. Trimming cost V 5 bases and J 2 bases, with 6 bases left between them. CDR3 length equals 12 residues. In DNA form, the CDR3 reads TGTGCCAGCAGTCCAGGGAACTATGGCTACACCTTC. Its protein product is CASSPGNYGYTF.

The rearrangement uses TRBV20-1 and TRBJ1-5; D remains ambiguous. The CDR3 contains 14 residues. V was cut by 4 bases and J by 0 bases, with 10 bases left in between. Germline V gene data show CDR1 as DFQATT and CDR2 as SNEGSKA (reference sequence). CDR3 region: CSANSGNSNQPQHF. CDR3 bases: TGCAGTGCTAATTCGGGAAATAGCAATCAGCCCCAGCATTTT.

About this clonotype itself: One end of the junction is discordant with germline, which a read error may explain. This chain connects TRBV20-1 to TRBJ2-1; tentatively, D is TRBD2 (5 bases). Germline CDR1 reads DFQATT; CDR2 reads SNEGSKA (reference sequence). The CDR3 contains 16 residues. The CDR3 sequence is CCASSRFSSSYNEQFF. CDR3 sequence (DNA): TGCTGTGCTAGCTCTCGATTTTCGAGCTCCTACAATGAGCAGTTCTTC.

This clonotype was counted only a few times. The genes are TRBV20-1 and TRBJ2-7; D is perhaps TRBD1 (5 bases). V lost 0 bases and J 0 bases, leaving 12 bases between the germline ends. This CDR3 is built from 15 residues. CDR1 and CDR2 from the germline V gene are DFQATT and SNEGSKA (reference sequence). As DNA, the CDR3 is TGCAGTGCTAGAGATCAAGGCAGGGCCTCCTACGAGCAGTACTTC. Protein: CSARDQGRASYEQYF.

The table lists this clonotype with many counts. The V and J genes are TRBV5-5 and TRBJ1-5; D might be TRBD1 (5 bases). V dropped 4 bases and J dropped 0 bases, with 17 bases sitting between them. CDR3 length: 17 residues. CDR1 is SGHKS and CDR2 is YYEKEE in the germline V gene (reference sequence). CDR3 region: CASSTTGTAYSNQPQHF. CDR3 nucleotide sequence: TGTGCCAGCAGCACTACCGGGACCGCTTATAGCAATCAGCCCCAGCATTTT.

The chain employs TRBV7-2 and TRBJ1-1, with D tentatively TRBD1 (6 bases). V lost 0 bases, J lost 6 bases, and 11 bases lay in between. There are 14 residues in the CDR3. Germline CDR1 and CDR2: SGHTA and FQGNSA. The DNA for the CDR3 is TGTGCCAGCAGCTTAGCCCCGACAGGAGCTGAAGCTTTCTTT. It codes for CASSLAPTGAEAFF.

The V and J genes are TRBV12-3 or TRBV12-4 and TRBJ2-3, with a possible D match to TRBD1 (6 bases). The CDR3 has 16 residues. The germline V and J ends were trimmed by 6 bases and 2 bases, with 18 bases remaining between them. CDR3 in amino acids: CASRLQGPGYTDTQYF. CDR3 in DNA: TGTGCCAGCAGACTACAGGGTCCAGGCTACACAGATACGCAGTATTTT.

This clonotype was seen ten or more times. The gene calls are TRBV4-1 and TRBJ1-3; no clear D. This CDR3 is 16 amino acids long. The V end lost 0 bases, the J end lost 0 bases, and 9 bases lay between the germline ends. The germline V gene has CDR1 MGHRA and CDR2 YSYEKL. The CDR3 spells CASSQDARSSGNTIYF. The CDR3 bases are TGCGCCAGCAGCCAAGATGCGAGGAGCTCTGGAAACACCATATATTTT.

The chain joins TRBV3-1 to TRBJ2-5; D may be TRBD1 or TRBD2 (6 bases each). The CDR3 is made up of 15 amino acids. Germline CDR1 reads LGHDT; CDR2 reads YNNKEL (reference sequence). Trimming pared 4 bases from V and 1 base from J, leaving 13 bases between. CDR3 bases: TGTGCCAGCAGCCTGAGACTAGGGGGCCAAGAGACCCAGTACTTC. Its protein product is CASSLRLGGQETQYF.

This clonotype was detected only a few times. The rearrangement uses TRBV3-1 and TRBJ2-5, with D perhaps TRBD1 or TRBD2 (6 bases each). CDR1 and CDR2 (germline): LGHDT, YNNKEL (reference sequence). This CDR3 comprises 15 residues. V lost 4 bases to trimming and J lost 2 bases, with 14 bases between them. Written as DNA, the CDR3 is TGTGCCAGCAGCCCGACAGGAGGGGGGCAAGAGACCCAGTACTTC. This codes for CASSPTGGGQETQYF.

This clonotype appeared a few times. The chain links TRBV4-1 to TRBJ1-5, with TRBD1 as a possible D gene (5 bases). Germline assignment: CDR1 MGHRA and CDR2 YSYEKL. V was pared by 1 base and J by 0 bases, with 7 bases between. This CDR3 is 15 amino acids long. This chain's CDR3 is CASSQGGNSNQPQHF. The CDR3 DNA reads TGCGCCAGCAGCCAAGGGGGGAATAGCAATCAGCCCCAGCATTTT.

This clonotype showed up just a few times. This chain links TRBV7-6 with TRBJ2-1, with 7 nucleotides matching TRBD2. The trim removed 5 bases at V and 6 bases at J, leaving 10 bases unmatched. The germline gives CDR1 SGHVS, CDR2 FNYEAQ. The CDR3 length is 15 residues. CDR3 amino acids: CASSPGRGRANEQFF. DNA for the CDR3: TGTGCCAGCAGCCCCGGTCGGGGGAGGGCCAATGAGCAGTTCTTC.

There are many counts of this clonotype. The chain carries TRBV5-1 and TRBJ2-1; 9 nucleotides align to TRBD2. The CDR3 spans 12 residues. Germline loops: CDR1 SGHRS, CDR2 YFSETQ. With V trimmed by 4 bases and J by 7 bases, 0 bases remained unmatched. CDR3 DNA sequence: TGCGCCAGCAGCAGCGGGGGGAATGAGCAGTTCTTC. Amino acid sequence: CASSSGGNEQFF.

This clonotype was seen a few times. This chain joins TRBV20-1 and TRBJ2-7; D gene uncertain. This CDR3 region has 10 residues. Germline V lookup: CDR1 DFQATT, CDR2 SNEGSKA (reference sequence). Trimming pared 6 bases from V and 7 bases from J, leaving 10 bases between. For the CDR3, the DNA is TGCAGTGCCATCCGAAGGGAGCAGTACTTC. Its translation is CSAIRREQYF.

This clonotype appeared a few times. The V call is TRBV5-1, the J call TRBJ2-7; 9 bases map to TRBD2. This CDR3 has 15 amino acids. CDR1 is SGHRS and CDR2 is YFSETQ in the germline V gene. The trim removed 3 bases at V and 1 base at J, leaving 5 bases unmatched. CDR3 DNA: TGCGCCAGCAGCTCTAGCGGGGCCTTATCCTACGAGCAGTACTTC. The encoded protein is CASSSSGALSYEQYF.

The chain combines TRBV18 with TRBJ2-7, with TRBD1 identical over 9 bases. Germline V gene data show CDR1 as KGHSH and CDR2 as LQKENI. V trimming: 1 base; J trimming: 1 base; junction bases outside the gene matches: 5. The CDR3 extends over 16 amino acids. CDR3 nucleotide sequence: TGTGCCAGCTCACCACTTCCGGGACAGGGTTCCTACGAGCAGTACTTC. Encoded protein: CASSPLPGQGSYEQYF.

This clonotype was counted ten times or more. V and J are TRBV20-1 and TRBJ2-3; 7 bases line up with TRBD1. V gave up 5 bases and J gave up 0 bases; unmatched junction bases: 8. This CDR3 is 15 amino acids long. CDR1 DFQATT and CDR2 SNEGSKA come from the germline V gene (reference sequence). The chain's CDR3 is CSAGSGTASTDTQYF. The CDR3 nucleotides read TGCAGTGCTGGATCCGGGACAGCTAGCACAGATACGCAGTATTTT.

The CDR3 coding sequence is TGTGCCAGCAGCCCCCGACAGAACACTGAAGCTTTCTTT. It yields the protein CASSPRQNTEAFF. The V gene is TRBV9, the J gene TRBJ1-1, with D uncertain. This CDR3 spans 13 amino acids. Germline lookup yields CDR1 SGDLS and CDR2 YYNGEE. Trimming left V 4 bases short and J 1 base short, with 8 bases between.

This chain links TRBV2 with TRBJ2-7; tentatively, D is TRBD1 or TRBD2 (5 bases each). The V end lost 10 bases, the J end lost 0 bases, and 13 bases lay between the germline ends. This CDR3 has 13 residues. CDR1 and CDR2 (germline): SNHLY, FYNNEI. The CDR3 reads CATAIGTSYEQYF. CDR3 sequence (DNA): TGTGCCACCGCCATTGGGACCTCCTACGAGCAGTACTTC.

This clonotype has at least ten counts. The chain links TRBV21-1 to TRBJ2-7; TRBD1 reflects the table's D call only, with no check against the DNA. TRBV21-1 is given as a pseudogene. The CDR3 consists of 16 residues. As DNA, the CDR3 is TGTGCCAGCAGCGCTTACTTGACAGGGTCGCGCTACGAGCAGTACTTC. Protein: CASSAYLTGSRYEQYF.

This clonotype was seen repeatedly, ten times or more. Germline is not matched at one junction end, which may reflect a read error. This chain connects TRBV11-2 to TRBJ2-7; TRBD1 aligns across 7 bases. Germline CDR1 SGHAT, CDR2 FQNNGV. The CDR3 runs 13 residues. Here the CDR3 reads CASSLTGYPPKHF. CDR3 nucleotide sequence: TGTGCCAGCAGCTTGACAGGGTACCCCCCAAAGCACTTC.